The present entry profiles one T cell receptor beta chain with its context. Its antigen is not known. Some clones are missing from TCRdb's copy, which holds only in-frame ones; the method was immunoSEQ multiplex PCR. The sample lists some 45,000 clones, roughly 91% occurring once. Deletions cut 4 bases from V and 4 bases from J, with 17 bases between. The CDR3 is made up of 16 amino acids. From germline, CDR1 is SGHDT and CDR2 YYEEEE. These data originate in a study of OX40 agonist ivuxolimab in advanced cancers. Study details: Three patients had partial responses: one hepatocellular carcinoma, two cutaneous melanoma. Study conclusions and caveats: Low normalized T-cell clonal expansion was also seen in some nonresponders.

Blood was sampled at baseline, cycle 4 day 1, and cycle 7 day 1. Source: CD4+ or CD8+ T cells sorted from blood, taken in a trial of the OX40 agonist ivuxolimab. This receptor was obtained from an adult with an advanced solid tumor such as melanoma, head and neck, liver or kidney cancer. This chain connects TRBV5-6 to TRBJ1-4; D gene uncertain. The CDR3 here is CASSGNTGSGNEKLFF. Written as DNA, the CDR3 is TGTGCCAGCAGCGGGAACACGGGGTCGGGTAATGAAAAACTGTTTTTT.